The next 27 T cell receptor beta chains were all read from a single sample in a study of T cell clonality in common variable immunodeficiency. The method was immunoSEQ multiplex PCR; TCRdb's version includes in-frame clones alone and lacks a portion of them. Singletons are absent from the sample, which has some 60,000 clones. Sequencing was carried out using peripheral blood mononuclear cells. The receptors were gathered from a person aged 18 to 70 in good health.

This clone was detected many times. The read halts 3 residues ahead of the CDR3 end, with the missing end drawn from the germline J gene. The chain couples TRBV20-1 to TRBJ2-7, with 12 bases fitting TRBD2. The CDR3 loop spans 15 amino acids. The V and J ends lost 3 bases and 5 bases, in that order; junction bases with no gene match: 8. The germline V gene encodes CDR1 DFQATT and CDR2 SNEGSKA (reference sequence). The DNA read from the CDR3 is TGCAGTGCTAGTGACCTAGCGGGAGGGAGGCACGAG. Residues: CSASDLAGGRHE. In full, the CDR3 is CSASDLAGGRHEQYF.

There are a few counts of this clone. The read is 3 residues too short to cover the CDR3 end, so that end is filled in from the germline J gene. This chain joins TRBV5-1 and TRBJ2-1; 8 bases agree with TRBD2. V was pared by 4 bases and J by 6 bases, with 9 bases of the junction left unmatched. The CDR3 spans 15 residues. The germline V gene has CDR1 SGHRS and CDR2 YFSETQ. This CDR3 reads CASSLLGTRSNEQFF. The sequenced CDR3 bases are TGCGCCAGCAGCCTGCTCGGGACTAGAAGCAATGAG.

This clone was seen many times. Read coverage stops 3 residues before the CDR3 terminus; the germline J gene supplies the remainder. The chain combines TRBV6-2 or TRBV6-3 with TRBJ2-1; 11 bases agree with TRBD2. J gave up 7 bases and V 5 bases, and 4 bases lay outside the gene matches. This CDR3 region has 14 residues. CDR1 and CDR2 (germline): MNHEY, SVGEGT. The sequenced part of the CDR3 DNA is TGTGCCAGCAGTCCAAGGACTAGCGGGAATGAG. Translating gives CASSPRTSGNE. The whole CDR3 region reads CASSPRTSGNEQFF.

This clone was counted at least ten times. The read terminates 3 residues before the CDR3 end, so the remaining end is supplied by the germline J gene. The chain recombines TRBV19 with TRBJ2-3, with 11 bases identical to TRBD1. CDR3 size: 16 residues. Unmatched junction bases numbered 3, after V lost 4 bases and J lost 0 bases. From germline, CDR1 is LNHDA and CDR2 SQIVND (reference sequence). Incomplete CDR3 DNA: TGTGCCAGTAGTAGGACAGGGGGCCTGAGCACAGATACG. This sequence encodes CASSRTGGLSTDT. The whole CDR3 sequence is CASSRTGGLSTDTQYF. Drawing the rest from reference TRBV19 and TRBJ2-3, the complete variable domain is DGGITQSPKYLFRKEGQNVTLSCEQNLNHDAMYWYRQDPGQGLRLIYYSQIVNDFQKGDIAEGYSVSREKKESFPLTVTSAQKNPTAFYLCASSRTGGLSTDTQYFGPGTRLTVL.

This clone was observed a few times. The read terminates 3 residues before the CDR3 end, so the remaining end is supplied by the germline J gene. The V call is TRBV20-1, the J call TRBJ2-3, with 12 bases matching TRBD2. The CDR3 loop spans 18 amino acids. The germline CDR1 and CDR2 sequences are DFQATT and SNEGSKA (reference sequence). Losses at the gene ends were 2 bases for V and 5 bases for J; bases not matched to a gene: 14. The sequenced part of the CDR3 DNA is TGCAGTGCTAGATCTCCGCGGGCTAGCGGGAGGGCCGGAGATACG. Protein product: CSARSPRASGRAGDT. The CDR3, in full, reads CSARSPRASGRAGDTQYF.

This clone was observed a handful of times. The CDR3 goes on 3 residues after the read ends, and that part is filled in from the germline J gene. This sequence joins TRBV7-9 and TRBJ2-7, with 8 bases that match TRBD2. The CDR3 is 14 residues long. From germline, CDR1 is SEHNR and CDR2 FQNEAQ (reference sequence). The V and J ends lost 3 bases and 0 bases, in that order; junction bases with no gene match: 1. The covered CDR3 bases are TGTGCCAGCAGCTTCGGGACTAGCTCCTACGAG. It codes for CASSFGTSSYE. The whole CDR3 protein reads CASSFGTSSYEQYF.

This clone showed up many times. The read gets to within 3 residues of the CDR3 end, and the germline J gene fills in the rest. V usage is TRBV6-1 and J usage is TRBJ2-3; possible D gene TRBD1, 6 bases. V was clipped by 2 bases and J by 4 bases, with 7 bases between them. The CDR3 is 13 residues long. The germline CDR1 and CDR2 sequences are MNHNS and SASEGT. The CDR3 spells CASSEQGPDTQYF. CDR3 DNA, as far as it was read: TGTGCCAGCAGTGAACAGGGGCCAGATACG.

This clone has ten or more counts. The observed sequence ends 3 residues before the CDR3 terminus, with the missing tail filled in from the germline J gene. This chain uses TRBV19 with TRBJ2-7; 8 bases are a match to TRBD2. The CDR3 loop spans 15 amino acids. The V and J ends lost 6 bases and 2 bases, in that order; junction bases with no gene match: 9. Per germline, CDR1 LNHDA and CDR2 SQIVND (reference sequence). CDR3 protein: CASRSAGTRAYEQYF. CDR3 DNA, as far as it was read: TGTGCCAGTAGGTCTGCCGGGACTAGAGCCTACGAG.

Within the sample, this clone is medium-sized. The read gets to within 3 residues of the CDR3 end, and the germline J gene fills in the rest. The chain is built from TRBV2 and TRBJ2-5, with D tentatively TRBD1 (6 bases). Germline CDR1 is SNHLY and CDR2 is FYNNEI. The CDR3 is 12 residues long. V lost 4 bases and J 7 bases, leaving 10 bases between the germline ends. CDR3 residues: CASSVKGGTQYF. The part of the CDR3 DNA that was read is TGTGCCAGCAGTGTGAAAGGGGGGACC.

This clone has a count of ten or more. Partial CDR3 DNA: TGTGCCAGCAGCCTAGGACAGGGTGAAAAA. Its translation: CASSLGQGEK. The full CDR3 is CASSLGQGEKLFF. The chain combines TRBV7-9 with TRBJ1-4; 8 bases align to TRBD1. Read sequence stops 3 residues before the CDR3 end, and the germline J gene provides the missing end. Per the germline V gene, CDR1 is SEHNR and CDR2 is FQNEAQ (reference sequence). CDR3 length: 13 amino acids. V was pared by 5 bases and J by 7 bases, with 3 bases of the junction left unmatched.

The table lists this clone with many counts. The CDR3 is cut off 3 residues early in the read; its end comes from the germline J gene. The V and J genes are TRBV11-2 and TRBJ1-5; D is unresolved. V gave up 6 bases and J gave up 0 bases, with 6 bases separating them. Germline lookup yields CDR1 SGHAT and CDR2 FQNNGV. The CDR3 has 13 residues. The CDR3 loop reads CASSRNSNQPQHF. The DNA read from the CDR3 is TGTGCCAGCAGTCGTAATAGCAATCAGCCC.

This clone was counted ten times or more. The read ends 3 residues early relative to the CDR3; the germline J gene fills the gap. The chain employs TRBV5-5 and TRBJ2-1; 10 nucleotides line up with TRBD2. Germline-derived CDR1 and CDR2 are SGHKS and YYEKEE (reference sequence). The trim removed 3 bases at V and 6 bases at J, leaving 6 bases unmatched. The CDR3 sequence is 15 residues long. CDR3 bases read: TGTGCCAGCAGCTCCGGACTAGCGGTCACCAATGAG. This encodes CASSSGLAVTNE. The full CDR3 protein reads CASSSGLAVTNEQFF.

Worth noting for this clone: The read finishes 3 residues shy of the CDR3 end, and the germline J gene is used to complete it. The chain is built from TRBV20-1 and TRBJ2-5; 10 nucleotides align to TRBD2. Germline values: CDR1 DFQATT, CDR2 SNEGSKA (reference sequence). J gave up 7 bases and V 0 bases, and 8 bases lay outside the gene matches. The CDR3 spans 15 residues. Incomplete CDR3 DNA: TGCAGTGCTAGAGATACAGCGGGAGGGCACTTGACC. Amino acids: CSARDTAGGHLT. In full, the CDR3 is CSARDTAGGHLTQYF.

In this sample, this clone turned up many times. The CDR3 extends 3 residues past the end of the read, so its final part is completed from the germline J gene. V usage is TRBV29-1 and J usage is TRBJ1-2; tentative D call: TRBD1 (5 bases). CDR1 and CDR2 (germline): SQVTM, ANQGSEA. V dropped 3 bases and J dropped 0 bases, with 5 bases sitting between them. The CDR3 totals 12 residues. The sequenced part of the CDR3 DNA is TGCAGCGTTGAGACAGCTAACTATGGC. Residues: CSVETANYG. From start to end, the CDR3 is CSVETANYGYTF. The whole variable domain, filled in from reference TRBV29-1 and TRBJ1-2, reads SAVISQKPSRDICQRGTSLTIQCQVDSQVTMMFWYRQQPGQSLTLIATANQGSEATYESGFVIDKFPISRPNLTFSTLTVSNMSPEDSSIYLCSVETANYGYTFGSGTRLTVV.

This clone was seen ten or more times. The read finishes 3 residues shy of the CDR3 end, and the germline J gene is used to complete it. This chain uses TRBV7-9 with TRBJ1-1; a possible D gene is TRBD1 (6 bases). The CDR3 sequence is 12 residues long. Germline-derived CDR1 and CDR2 are SEHNR and FQNEAQ (reference sequence). Trimming stripped 5 bases from V and 6 bases from J, with 10 bases between. The covered CDR3 bases are TGTGCCAGCAGCCGAACAGGGTCTGAA. Translated, it gives CASSRTGSE. The complete CDR3 reads CASSRTGSEAFF.

Ten or more counts support this clone. The read ends 3 residues early relative to the CDR3; the germline J gene fills the gap. The chain links TRBV23-1 to TRBJ1-4; 11 nucleotides line up with TRBD1. TRBV23-1 counts as an open reading frame of uncertain function. The CDR3 length is 18 residues. V lost 2 bases, J lost 10 bases, and 15 bases stayed unmatched. The part of the CDR3 DNA that was read is TGCGCCAGCAGTCAAACTCTAGGGACAGGGGGTTCGGAGCCAAAA. Translating gives CASSQTLGTGGSEPK. The full CDR3 is CASSQTLGTGGSEPKLFF.

The sample holds many counts of this clone. The read ends 3 residues shy of where the CDR3 ends; the end is completed using the germline J gene. The V gene is TRBV19, the J gene TRBJ2-2; TRBD2 is a possible D gene (6 bases). V was trimmed by 3 bases and J by 4 bases, leaving 15 bases between them. The CDR3 length is 16 residues. CDR1 is LNHDA, CDR2 SQIVND, per germline (reference sequence). The part of the CDR3 DNA that was read is TGTGCCAGTAGTATTAAAGGCGGGAAAGGCACCGGGGAG. Amino acid sequence: CASSIKGGKGTGE. The CDR3 in full is CASSIKGGKGTGELFF.

This clone was detected ten times or more. The CDR3 end lies 3 residues beyond the end of the read and is filled in from the germline J gene. This sequence joins TRBV5-5 and TRBJ1-2; D is ambiguous. Germline V CDR1 and CDR2: SGHKS, YYEKEE (reference sequence). This CDR3 has 12 amino acids. V lost 4 bases and J 4 bases, leaving 8 bases between the germline ends. Partial CDR3 DNA: TGTGCCAGCAGCATCGACACCTATGGC. It specifies CASSIDTYG. The whole CDR3 protein is CASSIDTYGYTF.

This clone was picked up many times. The CDR3 is cut off 3 residues early in the read; its end comes from the germline J gene. This sequence joins TRBV11-3 and TRBJ2-3; 10 bases fit TRBD1. CDR3 length equals 15 residues. The germline V gene encodes CDR1 SGHNT and CDR2 YENEEA. V was clipped by 5 bases and J by 5 bases; unmatched bases: 7. The CDR3 is CASSHPGQGGDTQYF. CDR3 DNA (partial): TGTGCCAGCAGCCATCCCGGACAGGGGGGAGATACG.

This clone has at least ten counts. The read terminates 3 residues before the CDR3 end, so the remaining end is supplied by the germline J gene. The rearrangement links TRBV7-8 to TRBJ2-5; the match to TRBD2 covers 8 bases. Germline CDR1 reads SGHVS; CDR2 reads FQNEAQ. This CDR3 comprises 16 residues. V shed 1 base and J 2 bases; nucleotides not matched to a gene: 6. CDR3 region: CASSLGGGGGQETQYF. CDR3 DNA, as far as it was read: TGTGCCAGCAGCTTAGGCGGGGGCGGGGGGCAAGAGACC.

This clone was picked up many times. The read stops 3 residues short of the end of the CDR3; the missing end is completed from the germline J gene. The chain joins TRBV5-1 to TRBJ2-7; 11 nucleotides agree with TRBD2. With 4 bases clipped from V and 0 bases from J, the junction kept 9 bases outside the gene matches. The germline V gene encodes CDR1 SGHRS and CDR2 YFSETQ. CDR3 length: 17 amino acids. The CDR3 here is CASSPGTSGAGSYEQYF. The sequenced CDR3 bases are TGCGCCAGCAGCCCTGGGACTAGCGGAGCCGGCTCCTACGAG.

Points on this clone: The CDR3 is cut off 3 residues early in the read; its end comes from the germline J gene. The rearrangement joins TRBV2 to TRBJ2-7, with 11 positions matching TRBD2. The germline gives CDR1 SNHLY, CDR2 FYNNEI. The CDR3 is 16 amino acids. V was clipped by 5 bases and J by 2 bases; unmatched bases: 8. The CDR3 DNA, read in part, is TGTGCCAGCAGTTCAGGGGGACTAGCGGCGACCTACGAG. It yields the protein CASSSGGLAATYE. The CDR3 in its entirety is CASSSGGLAATYEQYF. The whole variable domain, filled in from reference TRBV2 and TRBJ2-7, reads EPEVTQTPSHQVTQMGQEVILRCVPISNHLYFYWYRQILGQKVEFLVSFYNNEISEKSEIFDDQFSVERPDGSNFTLKIRSTKLEDSAMYFCASSSGGLAATYEQYFGPGTRLTVT.

In this sample, this clone turned up many times. The read comes to an end 3 residues before the CDR3 does, leaving the germline J gene to fill in the end. The same CDR3 is also encoded by other DNA sequences in this sample. This chain joins TRBV2 and TRBJ2-3; D remains ambiguous. The V and J ends lost 6 bases and 0 bases respectively, with 4 bases between them. CDR3 size: 12 residues. The germline CDR1 and CDR2 sequences are SNHLY and FYNNEI. The CDR3 protein is CASSLSTDTQYF. The sequenced CDR3 bases are TGTGCCAGCAGCCTCAGCACAGATACG.

This clone was counted many times. The read finishes 3 residues shy of the CDR3 end, and the germline J gene is used to complete it. The rearrangement links TRBV29-1 to TRBJ1-4; a weak D match, TRBD1 (5 bases). Germline V gives CDR1 SQVTM, CDR2 ANQGSEA. CDR3 size: 11 residues. The sequenced part of the CDR3 DNA is TGCAGCGTTGAAGGACAGAGGGAA. This translates into CSVEGQRE. The whole CDR3 reads CSVEGQRELFF.

This clone was found many times. From the germline J gene comes the end of the CDR3, since the read stops 3 residues before it. The J gene is TRBJ1-3, the V gene TRBV5-1; TRBD1 might be the D (6 bases). Germline V lookup: CDR1 SGHRS, CDR2 YFSETQ. The V end was cut by 1 base, the J end by 2 bases, with 10 bases between. This CDR3 has 15 residues. CDR3 in amino acids: CASSLMGAAGNTIYF. CDR3 DNA, as far as it was read: TGCGCCAGCAGCTTGATGGGGGCCGCTGGAAACACC.

This clone was recorded at least ten times. At one end, the junction sequence differs from germline, possibly due to a read error. The DNA ends 3 residues before the CDR3 does, and the rest of the CDR3 is filled in from the germline J gene. This chain links TRBV4-2 with TRBJ1-2; a possible D gene is TRBD1 (5 bases). CDR3 length equals 14 residues. In germline, CDR1 is LGHNA, CDR2 YNFKEQ. The DNA read from the CDR3 is TGCGCCAGCAGCCAATATTGGGACTCCGGACGC. This sequence encodes CASSQYWDSGR. The whole CDR3 sequence reads CASSQYWDSGRYTF.

This clone was observed many times. Read sequence stops 3 residues before the CDR3 end, and the germline J gene provides the missing end. This chain uses TRBV5-1 with TRBJ1-1; TRBD1 agrees at 8 bases. This CDR3 comprises 14 residues. Per the germline V gene, CDR1 is SGHRS and CDR2 is YFSETQ. The ends lost 2 bases at V and 4 bases at J; junction bases unmatched: 4. The DNA read from the CDR3 is TGCGCCAGCAGCTTTTTAACAGGGGGCACTGAA. The encoded protein is CASSFLTGGTE. The full CDR3 protein reads CASSFLTGGTEAFF.